The rows below give T cell receptor beta chains drawn from one sample of a study of CD8 T cells in Susac syndrome. TCRdb redid the calling of the immunoSEQ multiplex PCR reads with MiXCR, one entry per CDR3 protein. In the table there are about 200,000 distinct CDR3 sequences, around 95% of which are singletons. Sample: CD4+ T cells from PBMCs. These receptor sequences come from a human donor in good health. Each CDR3 is given with its conserved first and last residue. Fields, in order: clone size, D gene, CDR3 length, J gene, V gene, CDR3 DNA, CDR3 protein. A D gene is named only where the DNA matches it firmly. The listing skips clone size in some rows; elsewhere it reads once, few, many or a size class.

abundance: NA
d_gene: NA
len: 13
j_gene: TRBJ1-1
v_gene: TRBV27
CDR3nt: TGTGCCAGCAGTATGCTCCGACAGGCCCAAGCTTTCTTT
CDR3aa: CASSMLRQAQAFF

abundance: NA
d_gene: NA
len: 15
j_gene: TRBJ1-5
v_gene: TRBV5-1
CDR3nt: TGCGCCTCACAGGAGACGGGGGGAGGCAATCAGCCCCAGCATTTT
CDR3aa: CASQETGGGNQPQHF

abundance: once
d_gene: NA
len: 14
j_gene: TRBJ1-6
v_gene: TRBV7-9
CDR3nt: TGTGCCAGCAGCTTAGCAGGGATGAATTCACCCCTCCACTTT
CDR3aa: CASSLAGMNSPLHF

abundance: NA
d_gene: TRBD1
len: 14
j_gene: TRBJ1-5
v_gene: TRBV3-1
CDR3nt: TGTGCCAGCAGCCTCGGACAGGGGGATCAGCCCCAGCATTTT
CDR3aa: CASSLGQGDQPQHF

abundance: once
d_gene: NA
len: 16
j_gene: TRBJ2-1
v_gene: TRBV6-2/TRBV6-3
CDR3nt: TGTGCCAGCAGTTCTGTAGGTCAGTTCTCCTACAATGAGCAGTTCTTC
CDR3aa: CASSSVGQFSYNEQFF

abundance: NA
d_gene: NA
len: 14
j_gene: TRBJ1-2
v_gene: TRBV12-3/TRBV12-4
CDR3nt: TGTGCCAGCAAGAGTTCGGCCGGTGGCTATGGCTACACCTTC
CDR3aa: CASKSSAGGYGYTF

abundance: NA
d_gene: TRBD2
len: 17
j_gene: TRBJ2-3
v_gene: TRBV7-2
CDR3nt: TGTGCCAGCAGCTTAGCGGGACTAGGGGTTTCGGCAGATACGCAGTATTTT
CDR3aa: CASSLAGLGVSADTQYF

abundance: NA
d_gene: TRBD2
len: 16
j_gene: TRBJ2-5
v_gene: TRBV15
CDR3nt: TGTGCCACCAGCAAGGGCCCGCGGGAGCTGGGCGAGACCCAGTACTTC
CDR3aa: CATSKGPRELGETQYF

abundance: NA
d_gene: NA
len: 14
j_gene: TRBJ2-5
v_gene: TRBV18
CDR3nt: TGTGCCAGCTCACCACAGGCGGGGCAAGAGACCCAGTACTTC
CDR3aa: CASSPQAGQETQYF

abundance: NA
d_gene: NA
len: 15
j_gene: TRBJ2-4
v_gene: TRBV10-3
CDR3nt: TGTGCCATCAGTGGGGGGGACAGCTCAGTAAACATTCAGTACTTC
CDR3aa: CAISGGDSSVNIQYF

abundance: NA
d_gene: TRBD2
len: 17
j_gene: TRBJ2-1
v_gene: TRBV3-1
CDR3nt: TGTGCCAGCAGCCAAGGCTTCCTAGCGGGAGGGAACAATGAGCAGTTCTTC
CDR3aa: CASSQGFLAGGNNEQFF